The T cell receptor beta chain under discussion was sequenced for a study of CD8 T cells in Susac syndrome. Random hexamers were used to reverse transcribe the RNA input (roughly 0.5 to 1 ug). Via MiXCR, TCRdb re-called the immunoSEQ multiplex PCR reads, giving one row per CDR3 protein. The sample holds around 170,000 distinct CDR3 sequences, under 95% seen once. This clonotype was sampled from a human donor in good health. The sample consisted of CD4+ T cells from PBMCs.

CDR3 coding DNA: TGCAGCGCCGGGGGAGGGGGGGCAGTGGAGACCCAGTACTTC. Protein product: CSAGGGGAVETQYF. The V and J genes are TRBV29-1 and TRBJ2-5; a possible D gene is TRBD2 (7 bases). Germline CDR1 reads SQVTM; CDR2 reads ANQGSEA. The CDR3 is 14 residues long. Trimming pared 7 bases from V and 5 bases from J, leaving 20 bases between.